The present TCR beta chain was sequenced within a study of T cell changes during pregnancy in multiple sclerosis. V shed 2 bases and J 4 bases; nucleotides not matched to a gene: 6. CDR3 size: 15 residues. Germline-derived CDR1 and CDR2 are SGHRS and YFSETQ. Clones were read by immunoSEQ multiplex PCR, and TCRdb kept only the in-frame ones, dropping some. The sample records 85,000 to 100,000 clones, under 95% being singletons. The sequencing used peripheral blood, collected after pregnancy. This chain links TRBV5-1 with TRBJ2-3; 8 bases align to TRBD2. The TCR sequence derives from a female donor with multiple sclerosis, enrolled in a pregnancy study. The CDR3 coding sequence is TGCGCCAGCAGCTTTGTCGGGGGGGACGCAGATACGCAGTATTTT. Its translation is CASSFVGGDADTQYF. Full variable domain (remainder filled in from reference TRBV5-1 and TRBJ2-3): KAGVTQTPRYLIKTRGQQVTLSCSPISGHRSVSWYQQTPGQGLQFLFEYFSETQRNKGNFPGRFSGRQFSNSRSEMNVSTLELGDSALYLCASSFVGGDADTQYFGPGTRLTVL.